The rows below give T cell receptor beta chains drawn from one sample of a study of T-cell reconstitution after alpha-beta-depleted transplantation in children. TCRdb processed the PCR reads anew with MiXCR; each CDR3 protein has one entry. The sample yields roughly 300,000 distinct CDR3 sequences, more than 9% seen once. The sample here was PBMCs from the stem cell graft donor, taken from the stem cell graft. The receptors derive from a human donor who donated a stem cell graft to a child with SCID. Both conserved end residues are part of each CDR3. D genes are given only for firm matches. For some rows the clone size is stated as once, few or many, or as a class when expanded; others skip it.

V gene: TRBV7-9
J gene: TRBJ1-1
clone size: NA
D gene: NA
CDR3 DNA: TGTGCCTCGACAGGAGTCATGAACACTGAAGCTTTCTTT
CDR3 protein: CASTGVMNTEAFF

V gene: TRBV12-3/TRBV12-4
J gene: TRBJ2-3
clone size: NA
D gene: TRBD2
CDR3 DNA: TGTGTCAGCAGTTTCTCAGCGGGGGTGGATACGCAGTATTTT
CDR3 protein: CVSSFSAGVDTQYF

V gene: TRBV5-1
J gene: TRBJ2-2
clone size: many
D gene: TRBD1
CDR3 DNA: TGCGCCAGCAGCGCTGACAGGGTGAACACCGGGGAGCTGTTTTTT
CDR3 protein: CASSADRVNTGELFF

V gene: TRBV3-1
J gene: TRBJ1-1
clone size: NA
D gene: NA
CDR3 DNA: TGTGCCAGCAGCCAAGATCTTCGTGAAGCTTTCTTT
CDR3 protein: CASSQDLREAFF

V gene: TRBV27
J gene: TRBJ2-7
clone size: many
D gene: TRBD1
CDR3 DNA: TGTGCCAGCAGTCTAGGGGGGACAGGGACTTACGAGCAGTACTTC
CDR3 protein: CASSLGGTGTYEQYF

V gene: TRBV27
J gene: TRBJ2-3
clone size: NA
D gene: TRBD2
CDR3 DNA: TGTGCCAGCAGTTTATCAATAGCGGGGGGGCAAGATACGCAGTATTTT
CDR3 protein: CASSLSIAGGQDTQYF

V gene: TRBV2
J gene: TRBJ1-5
clone size: few
D gene: NA
CDR3 DNA: TGTGCCAGCAGCCGGGGGGGAGAGCAGCCCCAGCATTTT
CDR3 protein: CASSRGGEQPQHF

V gene: TRBV5-1
J gene: TRBJ2-6
clone size: NA
D gene: TRBD1
CDR3 DNA: TGCGCCAGCAGCAGACCGGGACAGTTTTCTGGGGCCAACGTCCTGACTTTC
CDR3 protein: CASSRPGQFSGANVLTF

V gene: TRBV5-1
J gene: TRBJ1-2
clone size: many
D gene: NA
CDR3 DNA: TGCGCCAGCAGCTTGGCGGGGGGCTACACCTTC
CDR3 protein: CASSLAGGYTF

V gene: TRBV2
J gene: TRBJ1-2
clone size: many
D gene: TRBD1
CDR3 DNA: TGTGCCAGCAGCCCCGACAGGGTTTATGGCTACACCTTC
CDR3 protein: CASSPDRVYGYTF

V gene: TRBV12-3/TRBV12-4
J gene: TRBJ2-1
clone size: few
D gene: NA
CDR3 DNA: TGTGCCAGCAGTTATGACGGGGGCAATGAGCAGTTCTTC
CDR3 protein: CASSYDGGNEQFF

V gene: TRBV5-5
J gene: TRBJ2-7
clone size: few
D gene: NA
CDR3 DNA: TGTGCCAGCAGACCGGGACCTACGGGCTACGAGCAGTACTTC
CDR3 protein: CASRPGPTGYEQYF

V gene: TRBV29-1
J gene: TRBJ2-1
clone size: medium-sized
D gene: NA
CDR3 DNA: TGCAGCGTTGAAGGTAACGGGGGACCCCTCGATGAGCAGTTCTTC
CDR3 protein: CSVEGNGGPLDEQFF

V gene: TRBV24-1
J gene: TRBJ2-3
clone size: NA
D gene: TRBD1
CDR3 DNA: TGTGCCACCAGCCCGGGACAGGGGGTAGCAGATACGCAGTATTTT
CDR3 protein: CATSPGQGVADTQYF

V gene: TRBV6-1
J gene: TRBJ1-2
clone size: few
D gene: TRBD1
CDR3 DNA: TGTGCCAGCAGTGAGTCGGGACAGCCTAACTATGGCTACACCTTC
CDR3 protein: CASSESGQPNYGYTF

V gene: TRBV10-3
J gene: TRBJ2-2
clone size: few
D gene: NA
CDR3 DNA: TGTGCCATCAGCGAGGGTTCCGGGGAGCTGTTTTTT
CDR3 protein: CAISEGSGELFF

V gene: TRBV3-1
J gene: TRBJ2-1
clone size: many
D gene: NA
CDR3 DNA: TGTGCCAGCAGCCGACTGGGGAATGAGCAGTTCTTC
CDR3 protein: CASSRLGNEQFF

V gene: TRBV5-1
J gene: TRBJ2-3
clone size: NA
D gene: NA
CDR3 DNA: TGCGCCAGCAGCTTGGGTCCAACCTTTTCGCAGTATTTT
CDR3 protein: CASSLGPTFSQYF

V gene: TRBV20-1
J gene: TRBJ2-2
clone size: NA
D gene: NA
CDR3 DNA: TGCAGTGCTAGACAGGGCAACACCGGGGAGCTGTTTTTT
CDR3 protein: CSARQGNTGELFF

V gene: TRBV6-1
J gene: TRBJ1-5
clone size: few
D gene: NA
CDR3 DNA: TGTGCCAGCAGTGAACGTCGTCAGCCCCAGCATTTT
CDR3 protein: CASSERRQPQHF

V gene: TRBV5-1
J gene: TRBJ2-3
clone size: few
D gene: TRBD2
CDR3 DNA: TGCGCCAGCAGCTTCCGTCCGGGGGGGAGCACAGATACGCAGTATTTT
CDR3 protein: CASSFRPGGSTDTQYF

V gene: TRBV6-5
J gene: TRBJ2-2
clone size: many
D gene: NA
CDR3 DNA: TGTGCCAGCAGTTACTCGGGGGCTACGACCGGGGAGCTGTTTTTT
CDR3 protein: CASSYSGATTGELFF

V gene: TRBV10-1
J gene: TRBJ2-3
clone size: NA
D gene: TRBD1
CDR3 DNA: TGCGCCAGCAGTGAAGGGGACAGGGTGGAAGATACGCAGTATTTT
CDR3 protein: CASSEGDRVEDTQYF

V gene: TRBV10-3
J gene: TRBJ1-4
clone size: NA
D gene: NA
CDR3 DNA: TGTGCCATCAGTGAGGGGGGACGTGGTGAAAAACTGTTTTTT
CDR3 protein: CAISEGGRGEKLFF

V gene: TRBV14
J gene: TRBJ2-6
clone size: few
D gene: NA
CDR3 DNA: TGTGCCAGCAGCATGACTCTGGGGACCAACGTCCTGACTTTC
CDR3 protein: CASSMTLGTNVLTF

V gene: TRBV6-1
J gene: TRBJ2-5
clone size: NA
D gene: NA
CDR3 DNA: TGTGCCAGCAGCTTCACGGGGCAGGATACAAGAGAGGCCCAGTACTTC
CDR3 protein: CASSFTGQDTREAQYF

V gene: TRBV9
J gene: TRBJ1-1
clone size: few
D gene: TRBD1
CDR3 DNA: TGTGCCAGCAGCGAAGGCCTAGGACAGGGACGGATGAACACTGAAGCTTTCTTT
CDR3 protein: CASSEGLGQGRMNTEAFF

V gene: TRBV7-9
J gene: TRBJ2-7
clone size: few
D gene: NA
CDR3 DNA: TGTGCCACCGGAAGGGACGCGTCGTACGAGCAGTACTTC
CDR3 protein: CATGRDASYEQYF

V gene: TRBV25-1
J gene: TRBJ1-2
clone size: few
D gene: NA
CDR3 DNA: TGTGCCAGCAGTGAATATGGGGCGGGAGAGGCTAACTATGGCTACACCTTC
CDR3 protein: CASSEYGAGEANYGYTF

V gene: TRBV27
J gene: TRBJ2-1
clone size: few
D gene: NA
CDR3 DNA: TGTGCCAGCAGTTCCAATACAGGGTCTAAGCAGTTCTTC
CDR3 protein: CASSSNTGSKQFF

V gene: TRBV5-1
J gene: TRBJ1-5
clone size: many
D gene: TRBD1
CDR3 DNA: TGCGCCAGCAGCTTGGAAGGGACAGGCAATCAGCCCCAGCATTTT
CDR3 protein: CASSLEGTGNQPQHF

V gene: TRBV6-1
J gene: TRBJ1-1
clone size: NA
D gene: NA
CDR3 DNA: TGTGCCAGCAGTGCAGAAGTTGACACTGAAGCTTTCTTT
CDR3 protein: CASSAEVDTEAFF